These 24 T cell receptor beta chains came from one sample sequenced in a study of T cell repertoires in cytomegalovirus infection. TCRdb independently ran MiXCR on the reads; one entry per CDR3 protein. The profile shows around 130,000 distinct CDR3 sequences, roughly 8.2% of them singletons. Sequenced input: PBMCs. The receptors here all came from a human donor in good health (CMV status not recorded). Some clones in this sample may be carry-over from other donors' samples.

This clonotype was counted at least ten times. V gene TRBV7-3 combines with J gene TRBJ2-1; TRBD2 aligns across 9 bases. V lost 5 bases and J lost 5; bases outside the gene matches: 13. The CDR3 runs 17 residues. Germline CDR1 and CDR2: SGHTA and FQGTGA. The CDR3 nucleotides are TGTGCCAGCAGCGCACTACGACCGGGACTAGCAGACAATGAGCAGTTCTTC. Translating gives CASSALRPGLADNEQFF.

There are many counts of this clonotype. The chain combines TRBV7-2 with TRBJ1-2; D is unresolved. V was cut by 2 bases and J by 7 bases, with 11 bases left in between. The CDR3 is 13 residues long. CDR1 is SGHTA and CDR2 is FQGNSA in the germline V gene. In DNA form, the CDR3 reads TGTGCCAGCAGCTTACCCGTGCTCCGTGGCTACACCTTC. It yields the protein CASSLPVLRGYTF. The full variable domain, in which reference TRBV7-2 and TRBJ1-2 provide the parts outside the CDR3, is GAGVSQSPSNKVTEKGKDVELRCDPISGHTALYWYRQSLGQGLEFLIYFQGNSAPDKSGLPSDRFSAERTGGSVSTLTIQRTQQEDSAVYLCASSLPVLRGYTFGSGTRLTVV.

The rearrangement joins TRBV5-1 to TRBJ2-2; D might be TRBD1 (6 bases). V was clipped by 5 bases and J by 1 base, with 15 bases between them. Germline V gives CDR1 SGHRS, CDR2 YFSETQ. This CDR3 is 16 amino acids long. The CDR3 reads CASSFLGQLNTGELFF. The CDR3 bases are TGCGCCAGCAGTTTTCTCGGACAGCTGAACACCGGGGAGCTGTTTTTT.

This clonotype was seen a few times. This chain links TRBV7-9 with TRBJ2-7; D remains unclear. The CDR3 contains 14 residues. CDR1 and CDR2 (germline): SEHNR, FQNEAQ (reference sequence). The ends were cut back, 5 bases at V and 2 bases at J, with 13 bases in the middle. CDR3 sequence: CASSPSGVAYEQYF. CDR3 sequence (DNA): TGTGCCAGCAGCCCCTCGGGTGTAGCCTACGAGCAGTACTTC.

This clonotype was seen a few times. One end of the junction fails to match germline, which may point to a read error. The V call is TRBV9, the J call TRBJ2-1, with D possibly TRBD2 on 5 matching bases. CDR1 is SGDLS, CDR2 YYNGEE, per germline. The CDR3 contains 17 residues. The CDR3 here is CASSVVIGIASSNEQFF. The CDR3 DNA sequence: TGTGCCAGCAGCGTAGTTATCGGGATCGCCTCCTCCAATGAGCAGTTCTTC.

This clonotype was found many times. The chain has TRBV14 and TRBJ2-3; 9 bases are shared with TRBD2. The CDR3 covers 14 residues. Unmatched junction bases numbered 0, after V lost 2 bases and J lost 3 bases. Germline-derived CDR1 and CDR2 are SGHDN and FVKESK. This CDR3 reads CASSQLAGTDTQYF. CDR3 DNA sequence: TGTGCCAGCAGCCAACTAGCGGGGACAGATACGCAGTATTTT.

This clonotype was counted at least ten times. CDR3 sequence: CASNPGHAQNQPQHF. The CDR3 DNA follows: TGTGCCAGCAACCCTGGACACGCACAGAATCAGCCCCAGCATTTT. The V call is TRBV28, the J call TRBJ1-5, with D tentatively TRBD1 (5 bases). Germline CDR1 reads MDHEN; CDR2 reads SYDVKM. The ends were cut back, 7 bases at V and 4 bases at J, with 17 bases in the middle. This CDR3 spans 15 amino acids.

This clonotype showed up many times. The chain employs TRBV6-2 or TRBV6-3 and TRBJ1-1; TRBD1 aligns across 7 bases. With 5 bases clipped from V and 2 bases from J, the junction kept 8 bases outside the gene matches. Germline CDR1 is MNHEY and CDR2 is SVGEGT. This CDR3 contains 15 residues. CDR3 loop: CASSRLGQQNTEAFF. The CDR3 DNA reads as TGTGCCAGCAGTCGACTGGGACAGCAAAACACTGAAGCTTTCTTT.

This clonotype was detected many times. V and J are TRBV10-3 and TRBJ1-5; D unclear. V lost 2 bases to trimming and J lost 4 bases, with 15 bases between them. This CDR3 has 16 residues. Per the germline V gene, CDR1 is ENHRY and CDR2 is SYGVKD. The CDR3 sequence: CAISEVKTAPNQPQHF. Written as DNA, the CDR3 is TGTGCCATCAGTGAGGTAAAAACAGCCCCAAATCAGCCCCAGCATTTT.

This chain's CDR3 is CASSLSGGQDTQYF. The CDR3, as DNA: TGCGCCAGCAGCTTGTCAGGGGGGCAAGATACGCAGTATTTT. The rearrangement links TRBV5-1 to TRBJ2-3; a possible D gene is TRBD1 (7 bases). CDR1 and CDR2 (germline): SGHRS, YFSETQ. Trimming cost V 1 base and J 5 bases, with 11 bases left between them. This CDR3 comprises 14 residues.

This clonotype was picked up many times. The chain recombines TRBV7-2 with TRBJ2-7; D might be TRBD2 (6 bases). Trimming stripped 1 base from V and 4 bases from J, with 11 bases between. The CDR3 covers 14 residues. Germline CDR1 is SGHTA and CDR2 is FQGNSA. The DNA for the CDR3 is TGTGCCAGCAGCTTAGGCGTGCGGGGATACGAGCAGTACTTC. Translation: CASSLGVRGYEQYF.

This clonotype was seen many times. The chain joins TRBV7-3 to TRBJ1-1; the D gene is possibly TRBD1 (5 bases). Germline CDR1 is SGHTA and CDR2 is FQGTGA. The CDR3 runs to 15 residues. The V and J ends lost 8 bases and 3 bases respectively, with 19 bases between them. The CDR3 bases are TGTGCCAGCGCCATTACAGGAGCCTCAGACACTGAAGCTTTCTTT. Amino acids: CASAITGASDTEAFF.

This clonotype appeared a few times. The chain employs TRBV28 and TRBJ2-3, with 7 bases identical to TRBD1. The length of the CDR3 is 13 residues. Germline V CDR1 and CDR2: MDHEN, SYDVKM. After removal of 7 bases from V and 5 bases from J, the junction contained 6 bases not matched to a gene. CDR3 coding DNA: TGTGCCAGCACCCCAGACAGGGAAGATACGCAGTATTTT. Translation gives CASTPDREDTQYF.

Of note for this clonotype: This may come from a read error, since a much larger clone is one base off. The rearrangement uses TRBV7-2 and TRBJ1-1; D is possibly TRBD1 (5 bases). Germline V lookup: CDR1 SGHTA, CDR2 FQGNSA. The CDR3 runs 12 residues. CDR3 DNA: TGTGTCAGCAGCCCCCAGGGCGCTGAAGCTTTCTTT. Protein product: CVSSPQGAEAFF.

This clonotype came up a few times. Here the CDR3 DNA reads TGTGCCTGGAGTGTACAAGGGGGCCTTAGCAATCAGCCCCAGCATTTT. It yields the protein CAWSVQGGLSNQPQHF. The rearrangement joins TRBV30 to TRBJ1-5, with 7 bases aligning to TRBD1. The length of the CDR3 is 16 residues. V lost 0 bases to trimming and J lost 0 bases; unmatched junction nucleotides: 5. Germline-derived CDR1 and CDR2 are GTSNPN and SVGIG (reference sequence).

This clonotype came up many times. This sequence joins TRBV9 and TRBJ2-7, with a possible D match to TRBD1 (5 bases). With 0 bases removed from V and 2 bases from J, the gap between germline ends came to 9 bases. CDR3 length: 14 amino acids. Germline CDR1 and CDR2: SGDLS and YYNGEE. CDR3 sequence reads: CASSVGGATYEQYF. For the CDR3, the DNA is TGTGCCAGCAGCGTAGGGGGCGCGACCTACGAGCAGTACTTC.

This clonotype was detected many times. V usage is TRBV11-2 and J usage is TRBJ2-7, with no clear D. The CDR3 runs to 15 residues. The germline V gene has CDR1 SGHAT and CDR2 FQNNGV. V was clipped by 0 bases and J by 0 bases, with 9 bases between them. CDR3 nucleotide sequence: TGTGCCAGCAGCTTAGAGGGGTTGCGCTCCTACGAGCAGTACTTC. Translation: CASSLEGLRSYEQYF.

With regard to this clonotype: A much bigger clone sits one base away, suggesting this may be a read error. The CDR3 does not close with the conserved phenylalanine or tryptophan, likely indicating a read error. V usage is TRBV20-1 and J usage is TRBJ1-1, with 9 bases lining up with TRBD1. The V gene's germline CDR1 is DFQATT and CDR2 SNEGSKA (reference sequence). The junction had 9 bases not matched to a gene; V was cut back by 3 bases and J by 1 base. CDR3 length: 16 residues. CDR3 sequence reads: CSASGGQGLGNTEAFV. The CDR3, as DNA: TGCAGTGCTAGTGGCGGACAGGGGTTGGGGAACACTGAAGCTTTCGTT.

This clonotype was detected many times. The genes are TRBV5-6 and TRBJ1-6; possible D gene TRBD1, 5 bases. CDR1 is SGHDT, CDR2 YYEEEE, per germline. The V and J ends lost 4 bases and 3 bases respectively, with 23 bases between them. The CDR3 contains 19 residues. Here the CDR3 DNA reads TGTGCCAGCAGCGGATCTTCGTCGGGGGGAAAGGACTATAATTCACCCCTCCACTTT. This sequence encodes CASSGSSSGGKDYNSPLHF.

About this clonotype: A read error may be the cause here, since a much bigger clone is one base away. The V and J genes are TRBV28 and TRBJ2-3, with 10 bases aligning to TRBD2. In germline, CDR1 is MDHEN, CDR2 SYDVKM. The CDR3 has 15 amino acids. DNA of the CDR3: TGTGCCGGCAGAGACCCTAGCGGGGGTGCAGATACGCAGTATTTT. Protein product: CAGRDPSGGADTQYF.

V gene TRBV12-3 or TRBV12-4 combines with J gene TRBJ2-1, with TRBD2 matching over 10 bases. This CDR3 is built from 13 residues. J was trimmed by 15 bases and V by 4 bases; bases with no gene match: 9. The CDR3 reads CASSSGLAAKGFF. The CDR3 DNA reads as TGTGCCAGCAGTTCAGGACTAGCGGCTAAAGGGTTCTTC.

In this sample, this clonotype turned up many times. The chain is built from TRBV2 and TRBJ1-1; D gene ambiguous. Germline V gene data show CDR1 as SNHLY and CDR2 as FYNNEI. The CDR3 spans 13 residues. V was pared by 7 bases and J by 0 bases, with 9 bases between. The CDR3 loop is CASKYPMNTEAFF. The DNA for the CDR3 is TGTGCCAGCAAATACCCCATGAACACTGAAGCTTTCTTT.

CDR3 sequence: CAWTGRGNQPQHF. The CDR3 DNA follows: TGTGCCTGGACGGGGCGTGGGAATCAGCCCCAGCATTTT. V usage is TRBV30 and J usage is TRBJ1-5; D perhaps matches TRBD1 (5 bases). The CDR3 runs 13 residues. Germline V gene data show CDR1 as GTSNPN and CDR2 as SVGIG (reference sequence). The ends were cut back, 4 bases at V and 4 bases at J, with 11 bases in the middle.

The CDR3 region has the DNA TGTGCCAGCAGTGGCCCCCTGAGGGCGGGGGGGTCGGCAACTAATGAAAAACTGTTTTTT. As protein: CASSGPLRAGGSATNEKLFF. The chain uses TRBV25-1 and TRBJ1-4, with D tentatively TRBD1 (5 bases). The CDR3 covers 20 residues. With 4 bases removed from V and 0 bases from J, the gap between germline ends came to 24 bases. Per the germline V gene, CDR1 is MGHDK and CDR2 is SYGVNS.